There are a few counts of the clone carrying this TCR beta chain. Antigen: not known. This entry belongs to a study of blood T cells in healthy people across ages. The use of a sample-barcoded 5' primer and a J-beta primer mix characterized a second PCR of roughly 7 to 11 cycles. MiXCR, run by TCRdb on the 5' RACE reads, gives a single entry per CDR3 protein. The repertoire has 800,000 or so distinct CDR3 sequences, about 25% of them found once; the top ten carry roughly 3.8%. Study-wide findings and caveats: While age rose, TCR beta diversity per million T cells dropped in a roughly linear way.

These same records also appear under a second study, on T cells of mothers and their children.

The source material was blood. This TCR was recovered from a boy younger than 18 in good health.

CDR3: CASTHGGLAGGWETQYF. In DNA, the CDR3 is TGTGCCAGCACTCATGGGGGACTAGCGGGAGGATGGGAGACCCAGTACTTC. The gene calls are TRBV6-2 or TRBV6-3 and TRBJ2-5; 15 nucleotides match TRBD2. J was trimmed by 5 bases and V by 7 bases; bases with no gene match: 11. Germline-derived CDR1 and CDR2 are MNHEY and SVGEGT. This CDR3 contains 17 residues.